A selection of T cell receptor beta chains follows, all from one sample in a study of T cells after yellow fever vaccination. A single record per CDR3 protein comes from TCRdb applying MiXCR to the 5' RACE reads. The table has 300,000 to 400,000 distinct CDR3 sequences, around 10% seen once. The sample was CD4+ T cells sorted from PBMCs, taken 45 days after the yellow fever booster vaccination. Receptors were obtained from a man aged 18 to 29 who received the YFV17D yellow fever vaccine. The CDR3 runs from the conserved cysteine through the conserved F or W. D genes are given only for firm matches. Size values are once, few and many counts, or a class for expanded clones, and some rows have none.

d_call | j_call | clone_size | v_call | cdr3_nt | cdr3_aa
TRBD2 | TRBJ2-1 | - | TRBV7-2 | TGTGCCAGCAGCTTCTTGCGGGGGGGACCAGTATACAATGAGCAGTTCTTC | CASSFLRGGPVYNEQFF
- | TRBJ1-1 | - | TRBV20-1 | TGCAGTGCTATACGGACACGTACTACTTTCTTT | CSAIRTRTTFF
- | TRBJ2-2 | few | TRBV15 | TGTGCCACCAGCAGAGTCCAATGGGGCACCGGGGAGCTGTTTTTT | CATSRVQWGTGELFF
TRBD1 | TRBJ1-5 | few | TRBV7-2 | TGTGCCAGCAGAGTCGGGACAGGGCGAGACGGCCAGCCCCAGCATTTT | CASRVGTGRDGQPQHF
TRBD2 | TRBJ2-5 | - | TRBV5-1 | TGCGCCAGCCGGGCGGGGGACCAAGAGACCCAGTACTTC | CASRAGDQETQYF
TRBD2 | TRBJ2-1 | - | TRBV10-3 | TGTGCCATCAGGGGACTAGCGGGGGTTTCCAATGAGCAGTTCTTC | CAIRGLAGVSNEQFF
- | TRBJ2-7 | - | TRBV12-3/TRBV12-4 | TGTGCCAGCAGTTTGGTTTCCGGGACCGAGCAGTACTTC | CASSLVSGTEQYF
TRBD1 | TRBJ1-5 | many | TRBV27 | TGTGCCAGCAGGGACAGGGGCAATCAGCCCCAGCATTTT | CASRDRGNQPQHF
- | TRBJ1-4 | few | TRBV12-3/TRBV12-4 | TGTGCCAGCAGTTTAGAAGGCCGGCCCCGCTTTTTT | CASSLEGRPRFF
TRBD1 | TRBJ1-1 | many | TRBV4-1 | TGCGCCAGCAGCGGACAGGGGGCGAGTGCTGAAGCTTTCTTT | CASSGQGASAEAFF
- | TRBJ2-2 | few | TRBV28 | TGTGCCAGCAGTTTATATGCCAGCGCCTCCACCGGGGAGCTGTTTTTT | CASSLYASASTGELFF
TRBD1 | TRBJ2-7 | - | TRBV7-2 | TGTGCCAGCAGCCCGGATCGACAGGGGTGGGGTAGGAACGAGCAGTACTTC | CASSPDRQGWGRNEQYF
- | TRBJ1-2 | few | TRBV7-2 | TGTGCCAGCAGCTTATCGCAGTTTTATGGCTACACCTTC | CASSLSQFYGYTF
TRBD1 | TRBJ1-1 | - | TRBV29-1 | TGCAGCGGGGTAAGACAGGGACGGTGGTTCTTT | CSGVRQGRWFF
TRBD1 | TRBJ2-5 | many | TRBV20-1 | TGCAGTGCTGGGACAGATCAAGAGACCCAGTACTTC | CSAGTDQETQYF
TRBD2 | TRBJ2-1 | few | TRBV12-3/TRBV12-4 | TGTGCCAGCAGACGTAATAGCGGGCTCTCCTACAATGAGCAGTTCTTC | CASRRNSGLSYNEQFF
- | TRBJ1-1 | few | TRBV20-1 | TGCAGTGCTAGTGCTGCGCGAGCTTTCTTT | CSASAARAFF
- | TRBJ1-1 | - | TRBV5-1 | TGCGCCAGCAGGCCCGGCCAGAACACTGAAGCTTTCTTT | CASRPGQNTEAFF
- | TRBJ2-7 | few | TRBV2 | TGTGCCAGCAGTGAGGGTAGCTCCTACGAGCAGTACTTC | CASSEGSSYEQYF
- | TRBJ2-3 | - | TRBV14 | TGTGCCAGCAGCCAGATGGGGCGGGGGCCAGCAGATACGCAGTATTTT | CASSQMGRGPADTQYF
- | TRBJ2-7 | many | TRBV7-2 | TGTGCCAGCAGCCAAGGGGGGACATTATACGAGCAGTACTTC | CASSQGGTLYEQYF
TRBD1 | TRBJ2-5 | few | TRBV4-2 | TGTGCCAGCAGCCAGACAGGGGCGGTGCAAGAGACCCAGTACTTC | CASSQTGAVQETQYF
- | TRBJ1-2 | few | TRBV7-9 | TGTGCCAGCAGCTTAGTAGCCGGGCGCTATGAGGGCTACACCTTC | CASSLVAGRYEGYTF
- | TRBJ2-1 | - | TRBV11-3 | TGTGCCAGCAGCTCCCAACCGGGACTTGGCAATGAGCAGTTCTTC | CASSSQPGLGNEQFF
- | TRBJ2-5 | many | TRBV5-1 | TGCGCCAGCAGCTTCCGCGGGATTGAGGAGACCCAGTACTTC | CASSFRGIEETQYF
- | TRBJ2-3 | few | TRBV14 | TGTGCCAGCAGCCTGATGGGTTGGGCAGATACGCAGTATTTT | CASSLMGWADTQYF
- | TRBJ1-5 | few | TRBV12-3/TRBV12-4 | TGTGCCAGCAGTTTATCATCAGGGGCCAATCAGCCCCAGCATTTT | CASSLSSGANQPQHF
TRBD1 | TRBJ1-4 | few | TRBV7-2 | TGTGCCAGCAGCCCCGACAGGGCAAGTGAAAAACTGTTTTTT | CASSPDRASEKLFF
- | TRBJ2-5 | - | TRBV24-1 | TGTGCCACCAGTGATTGGGGGAATACGGAGACCCAGTACTTC | CATSDWGNTETQYF
TRBD2 | TRBJ2-3 | many | TRBV7-2 | TGTGCCAGCAGTTCCCCACTAGCGGGCATGGACACAGATACGCAGTATTTT | CASSSPLAGMDTDTQYF
- | TRBJ2-1 | - | TRBV6-5 | TGTGCCAGCAGTTCCCGCCAGGCCTCGCAGTTCTTC | CASSSRQASQFF
TRBD1 | TRBJ1-2 | - | TRBV5-1 | TGCGCCAGCAGAGTGGGGACAGAGAGCTATGGCTACACCTTC | CASRVGTESYGYTF
- | TRBJ2-5 | - | TRBV7-2 | TGTGCCAGCAGCTTTCAGGAGGATGGCGAGACCCAGTACTTC | CASSFQEDGETQYF
- | TRBJ2-4 | few | TRBV4-3 | TGCGCCAGCAGCCAAGAATACGCCGGGGCCATCGGGGCCCTTCAGTACTTC | CASSQEYAGAIGALQYF
- | TRBJ1-6 | few | TRBV4-2 | TGTGCCAGCAGCCAAGAAACTGAGCCGTCTGCCTCACCCCTCCACTTT | CASSQETEPSASPLHF
- | TRBJ2-5 | - | TRBV7-9 | TGTGCCAGCAGCTCCTACACCGGGGGGCGGGTACAAGAGACCCAGTACTTC | CASSSYTGGRVQETQYF
- | TRBJ1-2 | - | TRBV5-6 | TGTGCCAGCAGCTTATCTTCCTATGGCTACACCTTC | CASSLSSYGYTF
- | TRBJ2-1 | - | TRBV20-1 | TGCAGTGCTTGGACCAGGAAACTTGTGGACAATGAGCAGTTCTTC | CSAWTRKLVDNEQFF
TRBD1 | TRBJ2-2 | many | TRBV7-9 | TGTGCCAGCAGCGAAGACAGGGGGCTCACCGGGGAGCTGTTTTTT | CASSEDRGLTGELFF
TRBD2 | TRBJ2-7 | few | TRBV7-2 | TGTGCCAGCAGCCCAAGCGGGGGACCCGCCTACGAGCAGTACTTC | CASSPSGGPAYEQYF
TRBD2 | TRBJ2-3 | - | TRBV27 | TGTGCCAGCCGAAAATACGGGGGGGCTACAGATACGCAGTATTTT | CASRKYGGATDTQYF
- | TRBJ1-6 | few | TRBV12-3/TRBV12-4 | TGTGCCAGCAGCACAGGGCTTTCACCCCTCCACTTT | CASSTGLSPLHF
- | TRBJ1-1 | - | TRBV27 | TGTGCCAGCAGGATCAGGCCCGGGGACACTGAAGCTTTCTTT | CASRIRPGDTEAFF
TRBD2 | TRBJ2-1 | few | TRBV19 | TGTGCCAGTACCTTTTCACCGGGACTAGCGCCGGGTGAGCAGTTCTTC | CASTFSPGLAPGEQFF
- | TRBJ2-2 | few | TRBV12-3/TRBV12-4 | TGTGCCAGCAGCCCCCAGGTCGGGGAGCTGTTTTTT | CASSPQVGELFF
TRBD1 | TRBJ2-3 | - | TRBV5-1 | TGCGCCAGCAGCTTGGCCAGGGACAGCCTTATCGATACGCAGTATTTT | CASSLARDSLIDTQYF
- | TRBJ2-3 | many | TRBV5-1 | TGCGCCAGCAGCTTGGCGGTAGTCGTTGGGAATACGCAGTATTTT | CASSLAVVVGNTQYF